This TCR beta chain was recovered during a study of cytotoxic CD8 clonotypes in ibrutinib-treated CLL (dated by TCRdb to the early 2020s). Context from the whole study: The cohort had ten to twelve relapsed/refractory and 15 treatment-naive patients; roughly 18 were IGHV unmutated. Every remission and progressive disease sample was obtained while ibrutinib was still being received by the patients. Of the roughly 81 people in the trial, roughly 27 had longitudinal samples available. Cryopreserved peripheral blood mononuclear cells were obtained before treatment, at response, and at either sustained remission or disease progression. On average, each sample yielded around 270,000 productive templates and 94,082 productive rearrangements. Samples at response were collected after a median of 12 months of treatment, with a range of about 6 to 40 months. Partial responses were observed in 24 patients and complete responses in 2; after a median follow-up of around 68 months, remission was maintained in about 15 patients and progression was observed in roughly twelve.

The goal of deep resolution MiSeq sequencing was a depth between 1 in 1 million and 1 in 200,000 T cells, and coverage averaged 10x per clonotype. The immunoSEQ hsTCRB Kit was used to generate TCR beta libraries. In the authors' own workflow: The data were analyzed with ImmunoSEQ Analyzer and ImmunoSEQ Data Assistant, and V, D and J gene assignments followed IMGT definitions. Clonality, with values ranging from 0 to 1, was calculated as one minus the normalized Shannon entropy of productive rearrangement frequencies. Only overrepresented clonotypes making up at least 0.05% of each patient's repertoire were included in the public clonotype analysis. Approximately 13 age-matched healthy donor repertoires from immuneACCESS served as clonality controls. Not all clones reach the TCRdb copy of this immuneACCESS table, which keeps in-frame sequences only. Checked studies attribute under half of the gap to unresolved V genes and leave the rest unexplained. That table furnishes V, J and clone size, whereas the DNA furnished D and trimming. This sample comprises around 70,000 clones, 90% of them detected only once. Around 3.1% of the sample comes from the top ten.

Between the V and J ends, shortened by 1 base and 6 bases respectively, the junction contains 7 bases. For CDR1 and CDR2, the germline V gene (reference sequence) lists SEHNR and FQNEAQ. Counted from cysteine to phenylalanine, this CDR3 has 13 amino acids. Only the CDR3 part of the read is kept: 39 bases, read in frame from the first base. Explained via the paper, the time point label denotes: 12 months on ibrutinib. For TCR beta library preparation, about 2 micrograms of genomic DNA were extracted from the cryopreserved PBMCs. Longitudinal blood samples from CLL patients on ibrutinib monotherapy underwent high-throughput TCR beta sequencing. The patients took part in an open-label, single-center phase 2 trial of ibrutinib monotherapy. Study-level results and caveats: Baseline clonality exceeded that of age-matched healthy donors and correlated strongly with circulating CD8+ T-cell counts. Sampling times were not matched between patients in sustained remission and patients whose disease was progressing, and lymph node repertoires were not examined. Public clonotypes were found to be uncommon and were observed to contract or remain stable during treatment; the increase in clonality was shown to reflect expansion of private clonotypes at ibrutinib response. At ibrutinib response clonality went up, during sustained remission it held steady, and at progression it dropped back toward baseline.

As concerns this clone: The antigen it binds to is not known. No base-level quality is on record; no much larger clone is a single base apart.

The sequenced sample was PBMCs, obtained after 12 months of ibrutinib treatment. Rearrangement joined TRBV7-9 to TRBJ1-5, with the D gene too uncertain to name. This TCR was sampled from a human donor with chronic lymphocytic leukemia. The CDR3 corresponds to CASSLGVFQPQHF. The sequenced DNA: TGTGCCAGCAGCTTAGGGGTTTTTCAGCCCCAGCATTTT.